This passage covers 9 T cell receptor beta chains from one sample sequenced in a study of regulatory T cells in long-lasting Graves disease. iRepertoire HTBI primers and Arm-PCR of CDR3 regions built TCR beta libraries. TCRdb called the multiplex PCR reads again in MiXCR, with one record for every CDR3 protein. Of hundreds of thousands of distinct CDR3 sequences listed, approximately 16% were seen once; the top ten hold 20% to 25%. Time point indicated: newly diagnosed GD, antithyroid drugs for less than 3 months. RNA extracted from PBMCs served as the sequencing template. Another study also made use of these data, one on T cells in Graves' hyperthyroidism and ophthalmopathy.

The starting material was peripheral blood mononuclear cells (PBMCs), obtained at new diagnosis, from a patient treated with antithyroid drugs. The receptors shown here come from a middle-aged woman with Graves disease.

The gene calls are TRBV20-1 and TRBJ1-4, with D uncertain. Looked up from germline, CDR1 is DFQATT and CDR2 is SNEGSKA (reference sequence). V was pared by 3 bases and J by 0 bases, with 8 bases between. There are 14 residues in the CDR3. CDR3: CSARDGATNEKLFF. The CDR3 bases are TGCAGTGCTAGGGACGGTGCAACTAATGAAAAACTGTTTTTT.

This chain links TRBV20-1 with TRBJ1-2; no clear D. Germline V gives CDR1 DFQATT, CDR2 SNEGSKA (reference sequence). This CDR3 is built from 15 residues. V was cut by 0 bases and J by 3 bases, with 14 bases left in between. The CDR3 is CSARDPRALDYGYTF. The CDR3 nucleotides are TGCAGTGCTAGAGATCCCCGGGCTTTGGACTATGGCTACACCTTC.

The rearrangement joins TRBV5-1 to TRBJ1-2; 9 nucleotides align to TRBD1. V lost 0 bases, J lost 5 bases, and 11 bases stayed unmatched. Germline CDR1 and CDR2: SGHRS and YFSETQ. The CDR3 has 17 residues. As DNA, the CDR3 is TGCGCCAGCAGCTTGGGGACTACAGGGGGCGCCTGGTATGGCTACACCTTC. It translates to CASSLGTTGGAWYGYTF.

Only a few counts were recorded for this clonotype. This rearrangement joins TRBV5-1 to TRBJ1-4; 7 bases are shared with TRBD1. The CDR3 totals 16 residues. V trimming: 0 bases; J trimming: 4 bases; junction bases outside the gene matches: 6. The germline V gene has CDR1 SGHRS and CDR2 YFSETQ. The CDR3 sequence: CASSLAGNRGNEKLFF. CDR3 coding DNA: TGCGCCAGCAGCTTGGCCGGGAACAGGGGTAATGAAAAACTGTTTTTT.

This clonotype turned up a few times. The chain uses TRBV7-9 and TRBJ1-5; D not resolved. Trimming shortened V by 5 bases and J by 5 bases, and 13 bases separated the two germline ends. Germline V gene lookup returns CDR1 SEHNR and CDR2 FQNEAQ (reference sequence). The CDR3 runs 14 residues. This CDR3 reads CASSLSGSYQPQHF. Written as DNA, the CDR3 is TGTGCCAGCAGCCTATCTGGGTCCTATCAGCCCCAGCATTTT. The full variable domain, with the rest looked up from reference TRBV7-9 and TRBJ1-5, is DTGVSQNPRHKITKRGQNVTFRCDPISEHNRLYWYRQTLGQGPEFLTYFQNEAQLEKSRLLSDRFSAERPKGSFSTLEIQRTEQGDSAMYLCASSLSGSYQPQHFGDGTRLSIL.

The genes are TRBV9 and TRBJ2-3; no definite D call. The CDR3 has 13 residues. Per germline, CDR1 SGDLS and CDR2 YYNGEE. The ends were cut back, 3 bases at V and 3 bases at J, with 8 bases in the middle. The CDR3 region is CASSEPMTDTQYF. For the CDR3, the DNA is TGTGCCAGCAGCGAACCCATGACAGATACGCAGTATTTT.

V and J are TRBV7-2 and TRBJ1-1; D not certain. Deletions cut 5 bases from V and 6 bases from J, with 10 bases between. This CDR3 has 12 amino acids. CDR1 and CDR2 (germline): SGHTA, FQGNSA. The CDR3 here is CASSLTSPEAFF. Written as DNA, the CDR3 is TGTGCCAGCAGCCTGACAAGCCCTGAAGCTTTCTTT.

V usage is TRBV5-4 and J usage is TRBJ2-2, with 10 bases lining up with TRBD1. After removal of 4 bases from V and 4 bases from J, the junction contained 10 bases not matched to a gene. This CDR3 comprises 17 residues. Germline V lookup: CDR1 SGHNT, CDR2 YYREEE (reference sequence). CDR3 sequence (DNA): TGTGCCAGCAGCGGGGGGGGCGGGACAGGGGTCACCGGGGAGCTGTTTTTT. It is translated as CASSGGGGTGVTGELFF.

This clonotype was detected a few times. The chain recombines TRBV30 with TRBJ2-7; TRBD2 matches 11 bases. V was pared by 1 base and J by 1 base, with 6 bases of the junction left unmatched. Germline CDR1 and CDR2: GTSNPN and SVGIG (reference sequence). The CDR3 has 16 amino acids. The CDR3 DNA reads TGTGCCTGGAGTGCTAAGCGACTAGCGGGGTCCTACGAGCAGTACTTC. Amino acids: CAWSAKRLAGSYEQYF.